These T cell receptor beta chains were read from a single sample in a study of identical twins. From the 5' RACE reads, TCRdb called clonotypes with MiXCR, one entry per CDR3 protein. The sample holds some 630,000 distinct CDR3 sequences, under 8.5% seen once. This sample also belongs to another study, concerning yellow fever vaccine responses in identical twins.

The sequencing sample was made of PBMCs. The receptors derive from a woman between 18 and 30 years old in good health. CDR3s include the opening cysteine and the closing phenylalanine or tryptophan. The order of the fields is J gene, clone size, V gene, D gene, CDR3 DNA, CDR3 protein. D genes are given only for firm matches. Size is omitted from some rows. Given values are once, few, many or a class for expanded clones.

TRBJ1-4	many	TRBV6-1	TRBD1	TGTGCCAGCAGAACTAGCAGGGGGCGGGAAAAACTGTTTTTT	CASRTSRGREKLFF
TRBJ1-5	many	TRBV6-1	-	TGTGCCAGCAGTGAAGATCGACAGCGCAATCAGCCCCAGCATTTT	CASSEDRQRNQPQHF
TRBJ2-5	-	TRBV7-9	TRBD2	TGTGCCAGCAGCCGAAGAGCGGGAGAGGGGGAGACCCAGTACTTC	CASSRRAGEGETQYF
TRBJ1-5	many	TRBV12-3/TRBV12-4	TRBD1	TGTGCCAGCAGCAGGACAGGGTTTAGCAATCAGCCCCAGCATTTT	CASSRTGFSNQPQHF
TRBJ1-5	few	TRBV20-1	TRBD1	TGCAGTGCAACTAGGCAGGGGGATAGCAATCAGCCCCAGCATTTT	CSATRQGDSNQPQHF
TRBJ2-6	few	TRBV15	TRBD1	TGTGCCACCAGCAGGGGACCGGGACAGGGAAAATCTGGGGCCAACGTCCTGACTTTC	CATSRGPGQGKSGANVLTF
TRBJ2-3	many	TRBV14	-	TGTGCCAGCAGCCGATCAGGGGTCTTGTACACAGATACGCAGTATTTT	CASSRSGVLYTDTQYF
TRBJ2-5	many	TRBV3-1	-	TGTGCCAGCAGCCAACAGACCGGGTTAGAGACCCAGTACTTC	CASSQQTGLETQYF
TRBJ1-5	few	TRBV20-1	-	TGCAGTGCCGGAACGGGAATGGAAGGTCAGCCCCAGCATTTT	CSAGTGMEGQPQHF
TRBJ2-1	-	TRBV7-3	-	TGTGCCAGCAGCTTACAAGGGGCTTTGGTTGGCAATGAGCAGTTCTTC	CASSLQGALVGNEQFF
TRBJ2-1	many	TRBV15	TRBD2	TGTGCCACCAGCAGAGATATTTCTAGCGGGGAGCTATCCTACAATGAGCAGTTCTTC	CATSRDISSGELSYNEQFF
TRBJ2-2	-	TRBV7-6	TRBD1	TGTGCCAGCAGCGTAGATATTCAGGGACAGGGAATCACCGGGGAGCTGTTTTTT	CASSVDIQGQGITGELFF
TRBJ2-1	-	TRBV27	TRBD2	TGTGCCAGCCTTGGACTAGGGAACAATGAGCAGTTCTTC	CASLGLGNNEQFF
TRBJ2-3	few	TRBV7-2	TRBD2	TGTGCCAGCAGCTTAGCGGCGGCGGGGGGGCCGTTAGATACGCAGTATTTT	CASSLAAAGGPLDTQYF
TRBJ2-2	few	TRBV4-1	-	TGCGCCAGCAGGCCAGGCGGTGGGGTAGCGGAGAAGAACACCGGGGAGCTGTTTTTT	CASRPGGGVAEKNTGELFF
TRBJ2-5	few	TRBV4-1	-	TGCGCCAGCAGCCGCGTCGGCAGGGTCCCGGTAAGATCAAGGACCCAGTACTTC	CASSRVGRVPVRSRTQYF
TRBJ2-1	-	TRBV24-1	-	TGTGCCACCAGTGACCCAGCCGTCAAGGGAGCTCTCAATGAGCAGTTCTTC	CATSDPAVKGALNEQFF
TRBJ1-2	few	TRBV20-1	TRBD1	TGCAGTGCTAGAGATCCACAGGGGGCGGAGTATGGCTACACCTTC	CSARDPQGAEYGYTF
TRBJ2-1	-	TRBV20-1	-	TGCAGTGCTAGAGATAGGGGGGGTACCTCCTACAATGAGCAGTTCTTC	CSARDRGGTSYNEQFF
TRBJ2-1	many	TRBV27	-	TGTGCCAGCAAGACAGGTGTGTACAATGAGCAGTTCTTC	CASKTGVYNEQFF
TRBJ2-1	many	TRBV10-3	-	TGTGCCATCAGAGGACAGAGTTACAATGAGCAGTTCTTC	CAIRGQSYNEQFF
TRBJ2-1	few	TRBV5-1	TRBD2	TGCGCCAGCGGGTTAGCGGGAGGAGGCAATGAGCAGTTCTTC	CASGLAGGGNEQFF
TRBJ1-3	few	TRBV12-3/TRBV12-4	-	TGTGCCAGCAGAAGTTTTGGGGGTCCCGGAAACACCATATATTTT	CASRSFGGPGNTIYF
TRBJ2-6	many	TRBV6-6	-	TGTGCCAGCAGTTACGGACAGAGGCTCGCTTTC	CASSYGQRLAF
TRBJ2-5	-	TRBV15	TRBD2	TGTGCCACCAGCAGAAATTGGGCTAGCGGGGGTCAAGAGACCCAGTACTTC	CATSRNWASGGQETQYF
TRBJ2-3	many	TRBV5-1	TRBD2	TGCGCCAGCAGCCGAAAGACTAGCGGGGGGGCCGTGGCGCAGTATTTT	CASSRKTSGGAVAQYF
TRBJ2-2	many	TRBV28	-	TGTGCCAGCAGTTTAACTGGGCCCGGGGAGCTGTTTTTT	CASSLTGPGELFF
TRBJ1-5	many	TRBV12-3/TRBV12-4	TRBD1	TGTGCCAGCAGAGCTAGGACAGGGCTGAATCAGCCCCAGCATTTT	CASRARTGLNQPQHF
TRBJ2-5	many	TRBV4-1	TRBD1	TGCGCCAGCAGCCAAGAATGGACAGGGGGCTGGGAGACCCAGTACTTC	CASSQEWTGGWETQYF
TRBJ2-1	-	TRBV29-1	TRBD1	TGCAGCGTTGTAAGGGACAGGGTGTTCTTC	CSVVRDRVFF
TRBJ1-1	few	TRBV7-9	-	TGTGCCAGCAGCAGAGATGACAGTCCGATGATGGGGACTGAAGCTTTCTTT	CASSRDDSPMMGTEAFF
TRBJ2-2	few	TRBV20-1	TRBD2	TGCAGTGCTAGAATGGGACTAGCGATTACCGGGGAGCTGTTTTTT	CSARMGLAITGELFF
TRBJ1-1	many	TRBV5-1	TRBD1	TGCGCCAGCAGCGCGGGGACAGGGATGAACACTGAAGCTTTCTTT	CASSAGTGMNTEAFF
TRBJ2-7	few	TRBV5-1	-	TGCGCCAGCAGCATGGGGTACTACGAGCAGTACTTC	CASSMGYYEQYF
TRBJ2-7	few	TRBV24-1	-	TGTGCCACCAGTGCCATGGACGACTACGAGCAGTACTTC	CATSAMDDYEQYF
TRBJ2-3	few	TRBV29-1	-	TGCAGCGTTGCCCCGGCCGCAGATACGCAGTATTTT	CSVAPAADTQYF
TRBJ2-3	few	TRBV6-4	TRBD1	TGTGCCAGCAGTGAGACGACAGGGGGTGAAGGCACAGATACGCAGTATTTT	CASSETTGGEGTDTQYF
TRBJ2-6	-	TRBV5-1	TRBD2	TGCGCCAGCAGCTTCTTAACTAGCGGGGGCCGCTCTGGGGCCAACGTCCTGACTTTC	CASSFLTSGGRSGANVLTF
TRBJ2-2	few	TRBV10-3	TRBD1	TGTGCCGGGCACGGGACAGCAACCGGGGAGCTGTTTTTT	CAGHGTATGELFF
TRBJ1-3	few	TRBV3-1	TRBD1	TGTGCCAGCAGCCGACAGGGATGGGGTTCTGGAAACACCATATATTTT	CASSRQGWGSGNTIYF
TRBJ1-1	few	TRBV7-6	-	TGTGCCAGCAGCTTAGTCCCCACCGACAGGTCGGGCACTGAAGCTTTCTTT	CASSLVPTDRSGTEAFF
TRBJ2-3	few	TRBV3-1	TRBD2	TGTGCCAGCAGCCAAGGGACTAGCGGGTACACAGATACGCAGTATTTT	CASSQGTSGYTDTQYF
TRBJ2-1	-	TRBV20-1	TRBD1	TGCAGTGCTCGAATCGAAGGGACAGGGGATGAGCAGTTCTTC	CSARIEGTGDEQFF
TRBJ1-1	many	TRBV4-1	-	TGCGCCAGCAGCCAAGCGGGATGGGCGAACACTGAAGCTTTCTTT	CASSQAGWANTEAFF
TRBJ1-3	many	TRBV12-3/TRBV12-4	-	TGTGCCAGCAGAATGTGGGGGGTGAACACCATATATTTT	CASRMWGVNTIYF
TRBJ1-5	many	TRBV12-3/TRBV12-4	-	TGTGCCAGCAGTTCCGGGAGTAATCAGCCCCAGCATTTT	CASSSGSNQPQHF
TRBJ1-5	many	TRBV5-1	-	TGCGCCAGCAGCCGCACAGGGACTAGCAATCAGCCCCAGCATTTT	CASSRTGTSNQPQHF
TRBJ1-1	many	TRBV5-1	-	TGCGCCAGCAGCCCACCAGACAGCGTGAACACTGAAGCTTTCTTT	CASSPPDSVNTEAFF
TRBJ2-4	-	TRBV20-1	-	TGCAGTGCTAGGGAGGGGCAGGACATTCAGTACTTC	CSAREGQDIQYF
TRBJ2-1	few	TRBV9	TRBD2	TGTGCCAGCAGCTCCCAGGGACTAGCGGGAGGTGTCCCCTACAATGAGCAGTTCTTC	CASSSQGLAGGVPYNEQFF
TRBJ1-5	many	TRBV12-3/TRBV12-4	-	TGTGCCAGCAGTCACCAGGGTAGCAATCAGCCCCAGCATTTT	CASSHQGSNQPQHF
TRBJ1-1	-	TRBV29-1	-	TGCAGCGTTGAATACGTAAACACTGAAGCTTTCTTT	CSVEYVNTEAFF
TRBJ2-7	-	TRBV20-1	TRBD2	TGCAGTGCTAGAGGGCCCGGGACTAGCGGGAGCTCCTACGAGCAGTACTTC	CSARGPGTSGSSYEQYF
TRBJ2-7	-	TRBV3-1	TRBD1	TGTGCCAGCAGCTCCCGGGACAGGGAAGGACGCGAGCAGTACTTC	CASSSRDREGREQYF
TRBJ2-2	-	TRBV20-1	TRBD1	TGCAGTGCTAGAAAGAAATTACAGGGGAGTTGGAACACCGGGGAGCTGTTTTTT	CSARKKLQGSWNTGELFF